Following are 23 T cell receptor beta chains from one sample sequenced in a study of radiation and T cells in renal cell carcinoma (TCRdb year 2020). To prepare the library, the immunoSEQ multiplex PCR assay was applied. As stored in TCRdb, this immuneACCESS dataset retains in-frame rearrangements with V and J assigned. A fraction of the clones does not appear; measured against another copy, unresolved V genes explain less than half of the discrepancy, and the remainder lacks a known reason. The sample table holds about 130,000 clones, of which about 88% were seen once. The ten largest clones take up around 12% of the sample. The meaning of the sample's time point label: baseline pretreatment blood. Sample treatment or condition, as interpreted from the label and publication: 15 Gy SBRT to primary tumor, nephrectomy 4 weeks later. Here the sequenced sample was blood, taken from a patient whose treatment included radiotherapy and nephrectomy. The receptors originated from a woman aged 45-65 years with renal cell carcinoma.

This rearrangement joins TRBV2 to TRBJ2-7; no clear D. V lost 7 bases and J lost 4, with 11 bases in between. Germline CDR1 SNHLY, CDR2 FYNNEI. CDR3 length equals 12 residues. The CDR3 region has the DNA TGTGCCAGCACCTCTTGGGGATACGAGCAGTACTTC. Its translation: CASTSWGYEQYF.

CDR3 protein: CASSLVGSYNSPLHF. DNA for the CDR3: TGTGCCAGCAGCTTAGTGGGCTCCTATAATTCACCCCTCCACTTT. The chain couples TRBV11-2 to TRBJ1-6; D unclear. Looked up from germline, CDR1 is SGHAT and CDR2 is FQNNGV. The CDR3 is made up of 15 amino acids. V lost 1 base and J lost 0, with 4 bases in between.

V usage is TRBV9 and J usage is TRBJ2-1; tentative D call: TRBD2 (6 bases). The V gene's germline CDR1 is SGDLS and CDR2 YYNGEE. CDR3 size: 15 residues. Trimming took off 3 bases at V and 4 bases at J, with 14 bases between the two ends. CDR3 residues: CASSGSGLSYNEQFF. CDR3 in DNA: TGTGCCAGCAGCGGCTCGGGACTTTCGTACAATGAGCAGTTCTTC.

The CDR3 region is CSVDRTGDREAFF. In nucleotides, the CDR3 is TGCAGCGTGGACAGGACAGGGGATCGGGAAGCTTTCTTT. The V gene is TRBV29-1, the J gene TRBJ1-1, with 9 bases fitting TRBD1. Trimming took 6 bases from V and 8 from J; bases not matched to a gene: 10. Germline CDR1 reads SQVTM; CDR2 reads ANQGSEA. This CDR3 has 13 residues.

With respect to this clone: The sample has other DNA sequences that encode this CDR3 too. The V and J genes are TRBV19 and TRBJ2-1, with TRBD2 identical over 13 bases. This CDR3 is built from 15 residues. CDR1 LNHDA and CDR2 SQIVND come from the germline V gene (reference sequence). The V and J ends lost 6 bases and 4 bases, in that order; junction bases with no gene match: 3. CDR3: CASSSTSGGYNEQFF. The DNA of the CDR3 is TGTGCCAGTAGCTCGACTAGCGGGGGGTACAATGAGCAGTTCTTC.

This chain joins TRBV29-1 and TRBJ2-7; either TRBD1 or TRBD2 may supply D (6 bases each). The CDR3 spans 15 residues. Germline-derived CDR1 and CDR2 are SQVTM and ANQGSEA. Trimming removed 6 bases from V and 4 bases from J, with 22 bases in between. The chain's CDR3 is CSVTLLGGRGYEQYF. The CDR3 DNA sequence: TGCAGCGTCACCCTCCTTGGGGGGCGCGGGTACGAGCAGTACTTC.

The chain is built from TRBV2 and TRBJ1-1; 10 bases match TRBD1. The junction had 12 bases not matched to a gene; V was cut back by 5 bases and J by 3 bases. CDR1 and CDR2 (germline): SNHLY, FYNNEI. The CDR3 is 17 residues long. CDR3 DNA sequence: TGTGCCAGCAGTTCGAACCGGGACAGGGGTGGGGACACTGAAGCTTTCTTT. This gives the protein CASSSNRDRGGDTEAFF.

V is TRBV5-4 and J is TRBJ2-5; D unresolved. Per the germline V gene, CDR1 is SGHNT and CDR2 is YYREEE (reference sequence). The CDR3 is made up of 11 amino acids. Trimming shortened V by 4 bases and J by 2 bases, and 3 bases separated the two germline ends. The CDR3 sequence is CASSEQETQYF. DNA for the CDR3: TGTGCCAGCAGCGAGCAAGAGACCCAGTACTTC.

CDR3 loop: CSVPHRDRGSYGYTF. CDR3 nucleotides: TGCAGCGTTCCTCACCGGGACAGGGGATCTTATGGCTACACCTTC. V usage is TRBV29-1 and J usage is TRBJ1-2, with 10 bases aligning to TRBD1. CDR1 is SQVTM and CDR2 is ANQGSEA in the germline V gene. The V gene end was trimmed by 5 bases and the J gene end by 5 bases; junction bases not matched to a gene: 11. This CDR3 has 15 residues. The complete variable domain, with remaining parts taken from reference TRBV29-1 and TRBJ1-2, reads SAVISQKPSRDICQRGTSLTIQCQVDSQVTMMFWYRQQPGQSLTLIATANQGSEATYESGFVIDKFPISRPNLTFSTLTVSNMSPEDSSIYLCSVPHRDRGSYGYTFGSGTRLTVV.

The chain links TRBV6-5 to TRBJ2-2, with D perhaps TRBD2 (5 bases). Trimming took 8 bases from V and 0 from J, leaving 10 bases between them. The CDR3 extends over 14 amino acids. Per germline, CDR1 MNHEY and CDR2 SVGAGI. The CDR3 here is CASYRGTNTGELFF. CDR3 DNA sequence: TGTGCCAGCTACCGGGGTACGAACACCGGGGAGCTGTTTTTT.

The rearrangement uses TRBV6-5 and TRBJ2-1; 9 bases match TRBD2. The trim removed 6 bases at V and 10 bases at J, leaving 13 bases unmatched. CDR3 length: 15 amino acids. Per the germline V gene, CDR1 is MNHEY and CDR2 is SVGAGI. This CDR3 is CASRSSGGPQGEQFF. In nucleotides, the CDR3 is TGTGCCAGCAGGAGTAGCGGGGGCCCCCAGGGCGAGCAGTTCTTC.

The table lists this clone with a count of one. The chain couples TRBV6-1 to TRBJ2-1; D is possibly TRBD2 (6 bases). Trimming removed 2 bases at V and 4 bases at J, with 12 bases between. The CDR3 length is 15 residues. CDR1 is MNHNS and CDR2 is SASEGT in the germline V gene. The CDR3 coding sequence is TGTGCCAGCAGTGAAATTTTGGCGGGGTACAATGAGCAGTTCTTC. It yields the protein CASSEILAGYNEQFF.

The chain couples TRBV7-8 to TRBJ1-2; D gene unclear. The V end lost 0 bases, the J end lost 3 bases, and 14 bases lay between the germline ends. The CDR3 is 16 amino acids. The germline V gene has CDR1 SGHVS and CDR2 FQNEAQ. Here the CDR3 reads CASSLALGRTYYGYTF. CDR3 in DNA: TGTGCCAGCAGCTTAGCGCTAGGCAGGACCTACTATGGCTACACCTTC.

A note on this clone: At the DNA level, this CDR3 is encoded by other sequences in the same sample as well. The J gene is TRBJ2-2, the V gene TRBV2; the D gene is possibly TRBD2 (6 bases). Trimming took 7 bases from V and 0 from J, leaving 9 bases between them. CDR1 SNHLY and CDR2 FYNNEI come from the germline V gene. CDR3 size: 14 residues. The CDR3 nucleotides read TGTGCCAGCACGGGACTCGCGAACACCGGGGAGCTGTTTTTT. The encoded protein is CASTGLANTGELFF. The complete variable domain, with remaining parts taken from reference TRBV2 and TRBJ2-2, reads EPEVTQTPSHQVTQMGQEVILRCVPISNHLYFYWYRQILGQKVEFLVSFYNNEISEKSEIFDDQFSVERPDGSNFTLKIRSTKLEDSAMYFCASTGLANTGELFFGEGSRLTVL.

This clone was counted a few times. The chain recombines TRBV7-6 with TRBJ1-2, with D unclear. Trimming removed 5 bases at V and 5 bases at J, with 15 bases between. The CDR3 runs 14 residues. CDR1 and CDR2 from the germline V gene are SGHVS and FNYEAQ. CDR3 in DNA: TGTGCCAGCAGCCCCCTAAGGGTGGGTTATGGCTACACCTTC. Its protein is CASSPLRVGYGYTF. The variable domain in full, completed from reference TRBV7-6 and TRBJ1-2, reads GAGVSQSPRYKVTKRGQDVALRCDPISGHVSLYWYRQALGQGPEFLTYFNYEAQQDKSGLPNDRFSAERPEGSISTLTIQRTEQRDSAMYRCASSPLRVGYGYTFGSGTRLTVV.

V and J are TRBV6-6 and TRBJ1-1; no clear D. In germline, CDR1 is MNHNY, CDR2 SVGAGI (reference sequence). The length of the CDR3 is 10 residues. Trimming shortened V by 6 bases and J by 10 bases, and 9 bases separated the two germline ends. Here the CDR3 DNA reads TGTGCCAGCAGCGCCCTCGTAGCTTTCTTT. This translates into CASSALVAFF.

This clone has only a few counts. The gene calls are TRBV5-1 and TRBJ1-2; 8 nucleotides line up with TRBD1. The J segment lost 6 bases and the V segment lost 4 bases, leaving 5 bases of the junction unmatched. The CDR3 covers 13 residues. Germline CDR1 is SGHRS and CDR2 is YFSETQ. CDR3 region: CASSVGQGHGYTF. CDR3 DNA: TGCGCCAGCAGCGTAGGACAGGGTCATGGCTACACCTTC.

The V gene is TRBV4-3, the J gene TRBJ1-1; tentative D call: TRBD1 (5 bases). Between the trimmed V and J ends, which lost 0 bases and 3 bases, there was a span of 11 bases. Germline V CDR1 and CDR2: LGHNA, YSLEER. CDR3 length equals 15 residues. CDR3 loop: CASSQDRESDTEAFF. The CDR3 DNA is TGCGCCAGCAGCCAAGACAGGGAGTCGGACACTGAAGCTTTCTTT.

V gene TRBV5-4 combines with J gene TRBJ1-2, with 8 bases that match TRBD1. The ends lost 5 bases at V and 4 bases at J; junction bases unmatched: 16. Germline loops: CDR1 SGHNT, CDR2 YYREEE (reference sequence). CDR3 length: 17 residues. The CDR3: CASSSRDRSTFGYGYTF. The DNA for the CDR3 is TGTGCCAGCAGTTCCCGGGACAGGTCTACCTTTGGCTATGGCTACACCTTC. Looking up the rest from reference TRBV5-4 and TRBJ1-2 gives the full variable domain: ETGVTQSPTHLIKTRGQQVTLRCSSQSGHNTVSWYQQALGQGPQFIFQYYREEENGRGNFPPRFSGLQFPNYSSELNVNALELDDSALYLCASSSRDRSTFGYGYTFGSGTRLTVV.

J is TRBJ2-1 and V is TRBV10-3, with D perhaps matching TRBD1 (5 bases). This CDR3 has 15 residues. Germline CDR1 is ENHRY and CDR2 is SYGVKD. V lost 0 bases, J lost 6 bases, and 12 bases lay in between. CDR3 DNA: TGTGCCATCAGTGAGTCTGAGGACATCGGCAATGAGCAGTTCTTC. Amino acids: CAISESEDIGNEQFF.

The V and J genes are TRBV9 and TRBJ2-2; 7 bases are a match to TRBD2. The CDR3 spans 22 residues. From germline, CDR1 is SGDLS and CDR2 YYNGEE. The V segment lost 3 bases and the J segment 4 bases; nucleotides outside the gene matches: 27. CDR3 bases: TGTGCCAGCAGCGCGTTTATCCCGGGGCTAGTAGCGGGTCCTTGGGGCACCGGGGAGCTGTTTTTT. Translation: CASSAFIPGLVAGPWGTGELFF. Combining the CDR3 with reference TRBV9 and TRBJ2-2 gives the whole variable domain DSGVTQTPKHLITATGQRVTLRCSPRSGDLSVYWYQQSLDQGLQFLIQYYNGEERAKGNILERFSAQQFPDLHSELNLSSLELGDSALYFCASSAFIPGLVAGPWGTGELFFGEGSRLTVL.

This clone was recorded once. The chain couples TRBV7-9 to TRBJ1-1, with TRBD1 matching 12 bases. Trimming at V came to 1 base and at J to 6 bases, leaving 6 bases not matched to a gene. This CDR3 comprises 16 residues. Germline lookup yields CDR1 SEHNR and CDR2 FQNEAQ (reference sequence). The CDR3: CASSLDAGQGAAEAFF. In DNA form, the CDR3 reads TGTGCCAGCAGCTTAGACGCGGGACAGGGGGCCGCTGAAGCTTTCTTT.

The rearrangement uses TRBV28 and TRBJ1-4, with 8 positions matching TRBD1. The CDR3 contains 15 residues. The J segment lost 7 bases and the V segment lost 8 bases, leaving 12 bases of the junction unmatched. Germline V gene lookup returns CDR1 MDHEN and CDR2 SYDVKM. The CDR3 reads CASLSGQEGFEKLFF. In DNA form, the CDR3 reads TGTGCCAGCCTCTCGGGACAGGAGGGTTTTGAAAAACTGTTTTTT.